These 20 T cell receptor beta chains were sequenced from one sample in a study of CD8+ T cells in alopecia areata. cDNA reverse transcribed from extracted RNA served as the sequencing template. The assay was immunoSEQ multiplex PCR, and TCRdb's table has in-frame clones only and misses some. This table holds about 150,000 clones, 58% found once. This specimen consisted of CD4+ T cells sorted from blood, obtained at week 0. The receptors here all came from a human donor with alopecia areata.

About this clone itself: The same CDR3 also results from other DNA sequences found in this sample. The CDR3 loop is CSARADTQYF. Here the CDR3 DNA reads TGCAGTGCTAGAGCAGATACGCAGTATTTT. This chain links TRBV20-1 with TRBJ2-3; D is unresolved. The CDR3 is made up of 10 amino acids. In germline, CDR1 is DFQATT, CDR2 SNEGSKA (reference sequence). V gave up 1 base and J gave up 4 bases, with 0 bases separating them.

CDR3 sequence: CASSHPGTDTSNEQFF. The CDR3 DNA reads TGCGCCAGCAGTCACCCCGGGACAGACACATCGAATGAGCAGTTCTTC. The V gene is TRBV23-1, the J gene TRBJ2-1, with 7 bases fitting TRBD1. TRBV23-1 is identified as an open reading frame with a role that is uncertain. The ends lost 3 bases at V and 7 bases at J; junction bases unmatched: 12. The CDR3 is 16 amino acids.

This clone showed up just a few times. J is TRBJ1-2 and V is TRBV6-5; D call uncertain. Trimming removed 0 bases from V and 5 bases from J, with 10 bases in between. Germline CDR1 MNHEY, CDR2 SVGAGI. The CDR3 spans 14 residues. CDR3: CASSYSPGPYGYTF. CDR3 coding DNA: TGTGCCAGCAGTTACTCGCCAGGACCTTATGGCTACACCTTC.

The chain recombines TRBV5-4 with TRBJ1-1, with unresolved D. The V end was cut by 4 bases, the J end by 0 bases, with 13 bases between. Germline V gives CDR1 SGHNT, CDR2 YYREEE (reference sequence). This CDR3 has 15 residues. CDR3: CASSEPGVVNTEAFF. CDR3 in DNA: TGTGCCAGCAGCGAACCCGGTGTAGTGAACACTGAAGCTTTCTTT.

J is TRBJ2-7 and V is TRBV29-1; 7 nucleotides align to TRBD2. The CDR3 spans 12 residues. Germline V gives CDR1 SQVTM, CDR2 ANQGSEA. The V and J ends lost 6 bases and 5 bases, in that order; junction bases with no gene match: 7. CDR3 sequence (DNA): TGCAGCGTCGCACCGGGGGGAAACGAGCAGTACTTC. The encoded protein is CSVAPGGNEQYF.

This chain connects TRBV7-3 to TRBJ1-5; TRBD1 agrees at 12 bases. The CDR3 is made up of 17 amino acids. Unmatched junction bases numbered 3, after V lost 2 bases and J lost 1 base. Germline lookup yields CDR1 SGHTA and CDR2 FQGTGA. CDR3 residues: CASSLGGQGASNQPQHF. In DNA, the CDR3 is TGTGCCAGCAGCTTAGGGGGACAGGGGGCGAGCAATCAGCCCCAGCATTTT.

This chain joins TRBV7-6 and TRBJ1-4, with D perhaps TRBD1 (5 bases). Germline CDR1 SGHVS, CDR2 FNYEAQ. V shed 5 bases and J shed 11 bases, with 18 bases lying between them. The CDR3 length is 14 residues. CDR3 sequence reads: CASSAFQGAGKLFF. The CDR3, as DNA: TGTGCCAGCAGCGCATTCCAGGGCGCTGGGAAACTGTTTTTT.

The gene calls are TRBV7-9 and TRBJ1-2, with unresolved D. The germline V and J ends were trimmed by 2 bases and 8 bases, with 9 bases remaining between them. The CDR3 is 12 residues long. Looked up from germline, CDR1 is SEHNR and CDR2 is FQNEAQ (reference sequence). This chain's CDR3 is CASSLPHGGYTF. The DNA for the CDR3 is TGTGCCAGCAGCTTACCGCACGGCGGCTACACCTTC.

CDR3 amino acids: CASSYSPFPPGGYTF. The CDR3 region has the DNA TGTGCCAGCAGTTACTCACCCTTCCCTCCCGGTGGCTACACCTTC. The V call is TRBV6-5, the J call TRBJ1-2; D unclear. Germline V gene lookup returns CDR1 MNHEY and CDR2 SVGAGI. There are 15 residues in the CDR3. V was trimmed by 0 bases and J by 7 bases, leaving 15 bases between them.

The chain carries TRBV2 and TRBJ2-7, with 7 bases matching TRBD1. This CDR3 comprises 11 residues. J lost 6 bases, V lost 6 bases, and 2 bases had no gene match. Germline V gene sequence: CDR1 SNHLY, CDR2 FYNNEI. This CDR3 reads CASRAGGEQYF. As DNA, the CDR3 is TGTGCCAGCAGAGCAGGGGGCGAGCAGTACTTC.

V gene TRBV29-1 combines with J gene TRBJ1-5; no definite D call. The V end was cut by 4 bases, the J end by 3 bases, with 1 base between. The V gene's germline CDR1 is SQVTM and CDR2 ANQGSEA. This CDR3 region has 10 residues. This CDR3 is CSVANQPQHF. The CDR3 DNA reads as TGCAGCGTTGCCAATCAGCCCCAGCATTTT.

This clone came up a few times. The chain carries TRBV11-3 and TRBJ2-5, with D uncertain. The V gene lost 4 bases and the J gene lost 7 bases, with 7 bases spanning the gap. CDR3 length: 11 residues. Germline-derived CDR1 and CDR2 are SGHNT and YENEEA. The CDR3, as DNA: TGTGCCAGCAGCTCCGCCGGGACCCAGTACTTC. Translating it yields CASSSAGTQYF.

CDR3 residues: CSAAGQGAEAFF. The CDR3 nucleotides are TGCAGCGCCGCTGGACAGGGTGCTGAAGCTTTCTTT. The chain couples TRBV29-1 to TRBJ1-1; TRBD1 matches 8 bases. The CDR3 sequence is 12 residues long. Germline CDR1 reads SQVTM; CDR2 reads ANQGSEA. Trimming took 7 bases from V and 6 from J; bases not matched to a gene: 7.

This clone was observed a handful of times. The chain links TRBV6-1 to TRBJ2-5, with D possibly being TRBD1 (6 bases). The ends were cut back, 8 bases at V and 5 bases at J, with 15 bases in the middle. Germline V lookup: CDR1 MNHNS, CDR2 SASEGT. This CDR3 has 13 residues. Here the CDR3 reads CASREGVGETQYF. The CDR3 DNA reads TGTGCCAGCCGCGAGGGGGTTGGGGAGACCCAGTACTTC.

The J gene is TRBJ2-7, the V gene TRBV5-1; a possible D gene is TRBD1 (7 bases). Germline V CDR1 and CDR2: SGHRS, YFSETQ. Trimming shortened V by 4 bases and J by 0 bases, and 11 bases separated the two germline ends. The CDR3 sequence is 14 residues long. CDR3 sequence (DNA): TGCGCCAGCAGCACGGGGGACAGCTCCTACGAGCAGTACTTC. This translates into CASSTGDSSYEQYF. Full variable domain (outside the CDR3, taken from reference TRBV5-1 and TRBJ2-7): KAGVTQTPRYLIKTRGQQVTLSCSPISGHRSVSWYQQTPGQGLQFLFEYFSETQRNKGNFPGRFSGRQFSNSRSEMNVSTLELGDSALYLCASSTGDSSYEQYFGPGTRLTVT.

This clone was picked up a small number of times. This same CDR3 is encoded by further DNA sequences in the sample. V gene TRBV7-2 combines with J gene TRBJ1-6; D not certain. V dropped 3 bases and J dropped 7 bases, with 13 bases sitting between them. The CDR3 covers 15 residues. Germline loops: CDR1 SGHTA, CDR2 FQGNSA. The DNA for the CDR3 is TGTGCCAGCAGCTTGATGACGGGTAACAATTCACCCCTCCACTTT. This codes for CASSLMTGNNSPLHF.

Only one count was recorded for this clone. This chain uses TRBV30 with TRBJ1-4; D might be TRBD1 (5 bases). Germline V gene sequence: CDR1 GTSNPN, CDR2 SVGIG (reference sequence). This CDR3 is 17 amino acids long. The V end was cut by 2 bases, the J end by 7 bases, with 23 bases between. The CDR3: CAWSPLVGGEAGEKLFF. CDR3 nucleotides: TGTGCCTGGAGTCCTCTCGTGGGAGGGGAGGCGGGTGAAAAACTGTTTTTT.

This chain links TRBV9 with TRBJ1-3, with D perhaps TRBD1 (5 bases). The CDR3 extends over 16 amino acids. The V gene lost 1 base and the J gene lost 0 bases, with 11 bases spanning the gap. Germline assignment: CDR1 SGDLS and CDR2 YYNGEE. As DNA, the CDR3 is TGTGCCAGCAGCGTATTGTCAGGGAACTCTGGAAACACCATATATTTT. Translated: CASSVLSGNSGNTIYF.

CDR3 sequence (DNA): TGCGCCAGCAGTCCCGGGTCCTACGAGCAGTACTTC. This gives the protein CASSPGSYEQYF. The chain joins TRBV23-1 to TRBJ2-7, with no clear D. TRBV23-1 is designated an ORF whose function remains uncertain. This CDR3 region has 12 residues. The V gene lost 4 bases and the J gene lost 1 base, with 5 bases spanning the gap.

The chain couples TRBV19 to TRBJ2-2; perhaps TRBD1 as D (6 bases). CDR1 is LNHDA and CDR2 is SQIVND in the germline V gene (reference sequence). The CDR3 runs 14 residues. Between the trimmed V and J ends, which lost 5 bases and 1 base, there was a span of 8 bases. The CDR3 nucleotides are TGTGCCAGTAGTCTGACAGGGAACACCGGGGAGCTGTTTTTT. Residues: CASSLTGNTGELFF.